This T cell receptor (beta chain) was captured in a study of blood T cells in healthy people across ages. Study outcomes and limitations: Age advanced and TCR beta diversity per million T cells fell, roughly linearly.

A second PCR of 7 to 11 cycles used a sample-barcoded 5' primer and a J-beta primer mix. TCRdb recomputed calls from the 5' RACE reads with MiXCR, one row per CDR3 protein. The sample carries about 650,000 distinct CDR3 sequences, about 34% recorded once. Regarding this clonotype: As yet, its antigen is unknown.

Germline CDR1 and CDR2: SGHTA and FQGTGA. The CDR3 has 14 amino acids. V lost 3 bases and J lost 6, with 14 bases in between. Each sample yielded at least 5.5 micrograms of PBMC total RNA. Material for sequencing was blood. This clonotype was sampled from a woman of 80 years or more in good health. This chain joins TRBV7-3 and TRBJ1-2; D may be TRBD1 (5 bases). The CDR3 sequence is CASSLDTGTHGYTF. CDR3 in DNA: TGTGCCAGCAGCTTGGATACAGGTACCCATGGCTACACCTTC.